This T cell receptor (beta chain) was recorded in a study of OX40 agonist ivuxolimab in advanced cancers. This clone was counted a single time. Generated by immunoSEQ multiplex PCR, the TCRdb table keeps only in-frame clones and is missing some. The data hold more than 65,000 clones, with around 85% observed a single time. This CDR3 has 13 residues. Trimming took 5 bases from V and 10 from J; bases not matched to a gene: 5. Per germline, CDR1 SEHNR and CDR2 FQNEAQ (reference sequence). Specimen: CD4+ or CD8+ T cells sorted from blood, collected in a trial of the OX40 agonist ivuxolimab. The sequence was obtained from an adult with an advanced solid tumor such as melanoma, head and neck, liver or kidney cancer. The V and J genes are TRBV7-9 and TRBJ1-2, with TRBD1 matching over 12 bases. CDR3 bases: TGTGCCAGCAGCGGGACAGGGGGCGAGCCCTACACCTTC. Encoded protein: CASSGTGGEPYTF.